This is a list of T cell receptor beta chains from one sample in a study of siplizumab effects on memory and regulatory T cells. Their specific antigens are unknown. The assay was immunoSEQ multiplex PCR, and TCRdb's table has in-frame clones only and misses some. The data contain approximately 20,000 clones, around 43% of them singletons. The sequenced sample was CFSE-low (dividing) CD4+ T cells sorted from an allogeneic mixed lymphocyte reaction. The receptors come from a human donor in good health; the cells came from an allogeneic mixed lymphocyte reaction. Some clones in this sample may be carry-over from other donors' samples. Each CDR3 is given with its conserved first and last residue. The order of the fields is J gene, V gene, CDR3 protein.

J gene: TRBJ1-5; V gene: TRBV27; CDR3 protein: CASSLYFGGGFQPQHF
J gene: TRBJ2-3; V gene: TRBV18; CDR3 protein: CASSPGPPDTQYF
J gene: TRBJ2-3; V gene: TRBV29-1; CDR3 protein: CSAPVVHTQYF
J gene: TRBJ1-2; V gene: TRBV19; CDR3 protein: CASSLGPRAGYTF
J gene: TRBJ1-1; V gene: TRBV6-1; CDR3 protein: CASSLALGMNTEAFF
J gene: TRBJ2-1; V gene: TRBV5-6; CDR3 protein: CASNQMGLGDNEQFF
J gene: TRBJ1-1; V gene: TRBV6-5; CDR3 protein: CASSYGAESLSWFF
J gene: TRBJ1-2; V gene: TRBV27; CDR3 protein: CASSSRPNYGYTF
J gene: TRBJ2-5; V gene: TRBV2; CDR3 protein: CASSEVGGRETQYF
J gene: TRBJ1-1; V gene: TRBV7-7; CDR3 protein: CASSLAENTEAFF
J gene: TRBJ2-7; V gene: TRBV5-1; CDR3 protein: CASRPTSGNSYEQYF
J gene: TRBJ2-7; V gene: TRBV5-5; CDR3 protein: CASIPRNLGTEQYF
J gene: TRBJ1-6; V gene: TRBV19; CDR3 protein: CASSWATGNNSPLHF
J gene: TRBJ1-1; V gene: TRBV10-1; CDR3 protein: CASRTDTLAEAFF
J gene: TRBJ1-1; V gene: TRBV4-2; CDR3 protein: CASSLPQNTEAFF
J gene: TRBJ2-7; V gene: TRBV7-3; CDR3 protein: CASSKAGAGYEQYF
J gene: TRBJ1-1; V gene: TRBV6-5; CDR3 protein: CASSPRGGTEAFF
J gene: TRBJ2-1; V gene: TRBV9; CDR3 protein: CASSVGLASFDNEQFF
J gene: TRBJ1-4; V gene: TRBV2; CDR3 protein: CASRRRGINEKLFF
J gene: TRBJ2-1; V gene: TRBV11-3; CDR3 protein: CASSDWTSGSGDEQFF
J gene: TRBJ1-1; V gene: TRBV4-1; CDR3 protein: CASSQGIRNTEAFF
J gene: TRBJ2-7; V gene: TRBV7-7; CDR3 protein: CASSIGQGNYEQYF
J gene: TRBJ2-7; V gene: TRBV19; CDR3 protein: CASGELKNEQYF
J gene: TRBJ1-2; V gene: TRBV11-2; CDR3 protein: CASSFITGSHGYTF
J gene: TRBJ1-2; V gene: TRBV11-3; CDR3 protein: CASNPSRGANYGYTF
J gene: TRBJ2-5; V gene: TRBV5-5; CDR3 protein: CASSLRTGGLGTQYF
J gene: TRBJ1-4; V gene: TRBV30; CDR3 protein: CAWSVDTLNEKLFF
J gene: TRBJ2-3; V gene: TRBV2; CDR3 protein: CASSSRPRLAVTDTQYF
J gene: TRBJ2-5; V gene: TRBV2; CDR3 protein: CASRVGETQYF
J gene: TRBJ2-3; V gene: TRBV7-9; CDR3 protein: CASSPRGSGSPTDTQYF
J gene: TRBJ2-3; V gene: TRBV7-3; CDR3 protein: CASSLTGFPDTQYF
J gene: TRBJ2-1; V gene: TRBV5-1; CDR3 protein: CASSLDGSPYNEQFF
J gene: TRBJ1-1; V gene: TRBV6-5; CDR3 protein: CASSRGLNTEAFF
J gene: TRBJ1-1; V gene: TRBV6-1; CDR3 protein: CASSLMTVNTEAFF
J gene: TRBJ1-3; V gene: TRBV10-1; CDR3 protein: CASTSDRRPRSGNTIYF
J gene: TRBJ2-7; V gene: TRBV15; CDR3 protein: CATSRDLIGGAYEQYF
J gene: TRBJ2-3; V gene: TRBV11-2; CDR3 protein: CASSYLADGEYF
J gene: TRBJ2-7; V gene: TRBV7-2; CDR3 protein: CASSFEGSHEQYF
J gene: TRBJ1-5; V gene: TRBV18; CDR3 protein: CASSPDRDQPQHF
J gene: TRBJ2-1; V gene: TRBV6-6; CDR3 protein: CASSLTRATYNEQFF
J gene: TRBJ1-2; V gene: TRBV6-5; CDR3 protein: CASSYGRGNYGYTF
J gene: TRBJ1-4; V gene: TRBV10-2; CDR3 protein: CASSESVGGKLFF
J gene: TRBJ1-2; V gene: TRBV27; CDR3 protein: CASSGWDGYTF
J gene: TRBJ1-2; V gene: TRBV19; CDR3 protein: CASSRSGGSYGYTF
J gene: TRBJ1-2; V gene: TRBV6-5; CDR3 protein: CASSYRGTEGYTF
J gene: TRBJ2-7; V gene: TRBV11-1; CDR3 protein: CASRFPGRSAYEQYF
J gene: TRBJ1-2; V gene: TRBV5-5; CDR3 protein: CASSLAGEGPNYGYTF
J gene: TRBJ2-1; V gene: TRBV7-2; CDR3 protein: CASSLGARPREQFF
J gene: TRBJ2-3; V gene: TRBV28; CDR3 protein: CASSSPLGVDTQYF
J gene: TRBJ1-1; V gene: TRBV20-1; CDR3 protein: CSARRGSEAFF
J gene: TRBJ2-5; V gene: TRBV11-3; CDR3 protein: CASSFWETQYF
J gene: TRBJ2-4; V gene: TRBV6-5; CDR3 protein: CASSTSRGAKNIQYF
J gene: TRBJ2-3; V gene: TRBV5-1; CDR3 protein: CASSFTLGLAGGLTQYF
J gene: TRBJ2-7; V gene: TRBV5-4; CDR3 protein: CASSPSTGNYEQYF